Presented here are 12 T cell receptor beta chains from one specimen sequenced in a study of beta chain features in type 1 diabetes. Study observations and caveats: All four CD4+ subsets from Type 1 diabetes patients carried moderately but significantly shorter TCRB CDR3s.

What these receptors recognize is not known. The authors reverse transcribed all of the isolated RNA, so sequencing captured expressed TCRB transcripts. Profiling relied on immunoSEQ multiplex PCR, and the TCRdb table lists in-frame clones only, not all of them. The profile shows a few hundred thousand clones, 9.6% of them singletons. What was sequenced was central memory CD4+ T cells from blood. Every receptor here comes from a man younger than 45 with type 1 diabetes.

This clone was seen at least ten times. This chain connects TRBV2 to TRBJ2-1, with D possibly TRBD1 on 6 matching bases. CDR3 length: 13 amino acids. The germline gives CDR1 SNHLY, CDR2 FYNNEI. Trimming shortened V by 6 bases and J by 6 bases, and 12 bases separated the two germline ends. CDR3 residues: CASRLDRTNEQFF. The CDR3 DNA sequence: TGTGCCAGCAGACTAGACAGGACCAATGAGCAGTTCTTC.

The chain is built from TRBV21-1 and TRBJ2-5; the table's D gene call, TRBD1, was not cross checked with the DNA. TRBV21-1 corresponds to a pseudogene. The CDR3 totals 14 residues. CDR3 sequence reads: CASSVAQTVETQYF. The CDR3 coding sequence is TGTGCCAGCAGCGTAGCTCAGACAGTAGAGACCCAGTACTTC.

V gene TRBV28 combines with J gene TRBJ2-5; 11 positions match TRBD1. Germline CDR1 and CDR2: MDHEN and SYDVKM. The CDR3 runs 15 residues. V was clipped by 2 bases and J by 6 bases; unmatched bases: 5. CDR3 DNA: TGTGCCAGCAGTTTACTGGGACAGGGGGGAAAGACCCAGTACTTC. Translated: CASSLLGQGGKTQYF. The full variable domain, rest sourced from reference TRBV28 and TRBJ2-5, is DVKVTQSSRYLVKRTGEKVFLECVQDMDHENMFWYRQDPGLGLRLIYFSYDVKMKEKGDIPEGYSVSREKKERFSLILESASTNQTSMYLCASSLLGQGGKTQYFGPGTRLLVL.

Only a few counts were recorded for this clone. This chain links TRBV7-3 with TRBJ2-1, with 9 nucleotides matching TRBD2. CDR1 is SGHTA and CDR2 is FQGTGA in the germline V gene. With 5 bases clipped from V and 4 bases from J, the junction kept 6 bases outside the gene matches. The length of the CDR3 is 15 residues. The CDR3 DNA reads TGTGCCAGCAGCCAAAGACTAGCGGCTTACAATGAGCAGTTCTTC. Translating it yields CASSQRLAAYNEQFF.

J is TRBJ2-4 and V is TRBV7-2; 10 bases align to TRBD2. The germline V gene has CDR1 SGHTA and CDR2 FQGNSA. The CDR3 is 18 amino acids. Trimming took 3 bases from V and 0 from J; bases not matched to a gene: 8. Here the CDR3 DNA reads TGTGCCAGCAGCTTGAGGCTAGCGGGAGACCTAGCCAAAAACATTCAGTACTTC. Translation: CASSLRLAGDLAKNIQYF.

This clone was seen a handful of times. The chain recombines TRBV7-9 with TRBJ2-1, with a possible D match to TRBD2 (7 bases). Trimming shortened V by 0 bases and J by 7 bases, and 13 bases separated the two germline ends. Germline V gene sequence: CDR1 SEHNR, CDR2 FQNEAQ (reference sequence). This CDR3 has 15 amino acids. In DNA, the CDR3 is TGTGCCAGCAGCTTAGCAAGGACTAGGGGGAATGAGCAGTTCTTC. Translation: CASSLARTRGNEQFF.

The chain combines TRBV10-1 with TRBJ1-1; D is possibly TRBD1 (6 bases). Trimming cost V 8 bases and J 3 bases, with 13 bases left between them. This CDR3 has 13 residues. In germline, CDR1 is WNHNN, CDR2 SYGVQD (reference sequence). The CDR3 DNA reads as TGCGCCAGCCGATCTCCAGGGGACACTGAAGCTTTCTTT. Translated: CASRSPGDTEAFF.

This clone was found many times. This chain joins TRBV5-1 and TRBJ2-7; tentative D call: TRBD1 (6 bases). Trimming stripped 3 bases from V and 7 bases from J, with 20 bases between. There are 15 residues in the CDR3. CDR1 is SGHRS, CDR2 YFSETQ, per germline. The CDR3 spells CASSSGMTGSGEQYF. CDR3 nucleotide sequence: TGCGCCAGCAGCTCGGGCATGACAGGCTCGGGTGAGCAGTACTTC. The complete variable domain, with remaining parts taken from reference TRBV5-1 and TRBJ2-7, reads KAGVTQTPRYLIKTRGQQVTLSCSPISGHRSVSWYQQTPGQGLQFLFEYFSETQRNKGNFPGRFSGRQFSNSRSEMNVSTLELGDSALYLCASSSGMTGSGEQYFGPGTRLTVT.

This sequence joins TRBV29-1 and TRBJ2-3; possible D gene TRBD1, 6 bases. V lost 5 bases and J 4 bases, leaving 13 bases between the germline ends. CDR1 and CDR2 from the germline V gene are SQVTM and ANQGSEA. This CDR3 is built from 13 residues. The CDR3 DNA reads as TGCAGCGTTAGGGGGAATTACGCAGATACGCAGTATTTT. As protein: CSVRGNYADTQYF.

The table lists this clone with a few counts. This chain joins TRBV6-5 and TRBJ1-1; 9 positions match TRBD1. From germline, CDR1 is MNHEY and CDR2 SVGAGI. The CDR3 is 13 residues long. V lost 9 bases and J lost 10; bases outside the gene matches: 12. Written as DNA, the CDR3 is TGTGCCAGTCGAGAACAGGGGGCAATGGGAGCTTTCTTT. The encoded protein is CASREQGAMGAFF.

V gene TRBV28 combines with J gene TRBJ1-6, with D perhaps TRBD1 (5 bases). The CDR3 runs to 17 residues. Deletions cut 4 bases from V and 5 bases from J, with 18 bases between. Per germline, CDR1 MDHEN and CDR2 SYDVKM. This CDR3 is CASSSPPGGTNNSPLHF. The DNA for the CDR3 is TGTGCCAGCAGTTCCCCACCCGGGGGGACGAATAATTCACCCCTCCACTTT.

The V call is TRBV6-5, the J call TRBJ1-6; 8 bases fit TRBD1. J lost 10 bases, V lost 8 bases, and 7 bases had no gene match. CDR1 is MNHEY, CDR2 SVGAGI, per germline. CDR3 size: 13 residues. CDR3 residues: CASRADRGSPLHF. For the CDR3, the DNA is TGTGCCAGCCGTGCCGACAGGGGATCACCCCTCCACTTT.